The following is a T cell receptor (beta chain) sequence with its context. Its matching antigen is unknown. Germline trimming cut 2 bases from V and 6 bases from J; bases unmatched to any gene: 3. Germline V CDR1 and CDR2: MDHEN, SYDVKM. The CDR3 runs to 14 residues. Here immunoSEQ multiplex PCR was the method, and the copy in TCRdb shows in-frame clones only, minus some. The repertoire holds 150,000 to 200,000 clones, with approximately 90% as singletons. These data are taken from a study of T cell responses to AZD1222 COVID-19 vaccine. Findings and limits, study-wide: No repertoire was sampled before or during the peak T cell response, only after it. Clonal diversity was possibly underestimated; the donors were predominantly white British and more often female.

The input for sequencing was peripheral blood, taken 28 days after the second dose of the MenACWY control vaccine. The receptor comes from an adult who received the MenACWY meningococcal vaccine as a control. This chain joins TRBV28 and TRBJ1-2, with 10 bases lining up with TRBD1. As DNA, the CDR3 is TGTGCCAGCAGTTTAATGGACAGGGGGGATGGCTACACCTTC. Protein sequence: CASSLMDRGDGYTF.